Listed below are T cell receptor beta chains from one sample, sequenced in a study of blood T cell repertoires in COVID-19. TCRdb's table, derived via immunoSEQ multiplex PCR, lists solely in-frame clones and lacks some. The sample includes about 76,000 clones, approximately 80% of them seen just once. Sequences were obtained from peripheral blood. These receptors were taken from a man of 80 years or more with acute or convalescent COVID-19. The CDR3 runs from the conserved cysteine through the conserved F or W. A D gene is named only where the DNA matches it firmly. Only part of the rows carry a size: once, few, many, or a class if the clone is expanded.

TRBJ1-6 | once | NA | TRBV10-1 | TGCGCCAGCAGTAAACAAACAGGTTGCCTAATTAACTCACCCCTCCACTTT | CASSKQTGCLINSPLHF
TRBJ1-1 | NA | NA | TRBV6-5 | TGTGCCAGCAGTTACGGAACAGGATGGGGGAACACTGAAGCTTTCTTT | CASSYGTGWGNTEAFF
TRBJ2-7 | NA | TRBD1 | TRBV27 | TGTGCCAGCAGCCATTTTGGGACAGGGACGTACGAGCAGTACTTC | CASSHFGTGTYEQYF
TRBJ2-7 | once | TRBD1 | TRBV19 | TGTGCCAGTAGTACCAGGATTGTCGGACAGGGGGCACTGAGGAACGAGCAGTACTTC | CASSTRIVGQGALRNEQYF
TRBJ2-7 | NA | NA | TRBV28 | TGTGCCAGCAGTTCTTTCCCTAGGGGGGGCAGCGAGCAGTACTTC | CASSSFPRGGSEQYF
TRBJ2-7 | NA | TRBD1 | TRBV15 | TGTGCCACCAGCAGATCCGCAGGGGGCCAGTACGAGCAGTACTTC | CATSRSAGGQYEQYF
TRBJ1-4 | NA | NA | TRBV21-1 | TGTGCCAGCAGCAAAAGGGGACAGACTAATGAAAAACTGTTTTTT | CASSKRGQTNEKLFF
TRBJ1-5 | NA | NA | TRBV6-5 | TGTGCCACCTGGCGGGGTGGCAATCAGCCCCAGCATTTT | CATWRGGNQPQHF
TRBJ1-2 | NA | TRBD1 | TRBV27 | TGTGCCAGCAGCCGAATCCGGGACAGGGGGGACTACACCTTC | CASSRIRDRGDYTF
TRBJ1-6 | NA | NA | TRBV5-6 | TGTGCCAGCAGCTTAAGACGGGGTAATTCACCCCTCCACTTT | CASSLRRGNSPLHF
TRBJ1-2 | few | TRBD1 | TRBV6-2/TRBV6-3 | TGTGCCAGCAGTTCATTGGACAGGGAATTTGGCTACACCTTC | CASSSLDREFGYTF
TRBJ1-4 | NA | TRBD1 | TRBV18 | TGTGCCAGCTCACCGGACAGGGCGATAGGAAAACTGTTTTTT | CASSPDRAIGKLFF
TRBJ2-6 | NA | NA | TRBV28 | TGTGCCAGCAGTTTGCCAACTACTGGGGCCAACGTCCTGACTTTC | CASSLPTTGANVLTF
TRBJ2-2 | NA | TRBD1 | TRBV11-1 | TGTGCCAGCAGCTTGTTAGGTCAGGGGGACACCGGGGAGCTGTTTTTT | CASSLLGQGDTGELFF
TRBJ2-3 | NA | TRBD2 | TRBV4-3 | TGCGCCAGCAGCCGCCATACTAGCGGGGGGCCCTATACGCAGTATTTT | CASSRHTSGGPYTQYF
TRBJ1-1 | NA | TRBD1 | TRBV4-1 | TGCGCCAGCAGCCAAGGACAGGGGGCATACACTGAAGCTTTCTTT | CASSQGQGAYTEAFF
TRBJ2-1 | once | TRBD1 | TRBV7-2 | TGTGCCAGCAGCCCGTCCAACACAGGGGGCAAGTTCTTC | CASSPSNTGGKFF
TRBJ2-1 | NA | TRBD2 | TRBV2 | TGTGCCAGCAAGGTCGATGGACTAGGAAACAATGAGCAGTTCTTC | CASKVDGLGNNEQFF
TRBJ1-1 | NA | NA | TRBV15 | TGTGCCACCAGCACAGGGTTGGCCACTGAAGCTTTCTTT | CATSTGLATEAFF
TRBJ1-3 | NA | NA | TRBV7-2 | TGTGCCAGCAGCCAAAGACACCTTGGAAACACCATATATTTT | CASSQRHLGNTIYF
TRBJ1-6 | NA | NA | TRBV30 | TGTGCCTGGAGTGGCAGGGTCGCCTATAATTCACCCCTCCACTTT | CAWSGRVAYNSPLHF
TRBJ2-1 | NA | NA | TRBV6-5 | TGTGCCACCTGCACGGGGGACCACAATGAGCAGTTCTTC | CATCTGDHNEQFF
TRBJ2-1 | NA | NA | TRBV24-1 | TGTGCCACCAGTGATCCCAGGGAGCAGTTCTTC | CATSDPREQFF
TRBJ2-1 | once | TRBD2 | TRBV7-3 | TGTGCCAGCAGCCCTGGACTAGCTAACAATGAGCAGTTCTTC | CASSPGLANNEQFF
TRBJ2-7 | NA | NA | TRBV10-2 | TGCGCCAGCGGGGGCAGAACCTACGAGCAGTACTTC | CASGGRTYEQYF
TRBJ1-4 | few | TRBD1 | TRBV5-1 | TGCGCCAGCAGCTTGGCCCAGGGGGAGGCTAATGAAAAACTGTTTTTT | CASSLAQGEANEKLFF
TRBJ1-6 | NA | TRBD1 | TRBV4-2 | TGTGCCAGCAGCCAGACCGGGACAGGGGGCAGGGGAGGGTCACCCCTCCACTTT | CASSQTGTGGRGGSPLHF
TRBJ1-5 | NA | NA | TRBV11-3 | TGTGCCAGCAGCTTAGTACAGGGTCGGGATCAGCCCCAGCATTTT | CASSLVQGRDQPQHF
TRBJ1-5 | once | TRBD1 | TRBV7-2 | TGTGCCAGCAGCTTAGTGGGGACAGGGATTAGCAATCAGCCCCAGCATTTT | CASSLVGTGISNQPQHF
TRBJ2-3 | NA | TRBD2 | TRBV4-1 | TGCGCCAGCAGCCAAGATCAGGGAGGGAACACAGATACGCAGTATTTT | CASSQDQGGNTDTQYF
TRBJ1-6 | NA | NA | TRBV5-6 | TGTGCCAGCAGCCAAGACAGAAGACCCAATAATTCACCCCTCCACTTT | CASSQDRRPNNSPLHF
TRBJ2-7 | NA | NA | TRBV24-1 | TGTGCCACCAGTGATTCAGGCAGGGGGGTCGAGCAGTACTTC | CATSDSGRGVEQYF
TRBJ2-2 | once | TRBD2 | TRBV9 | TGTGCCAGCAGCGTACAGGGCGGGAGGGCGACCGGGGAGCTGTTTTTT | CASSVQGGRATGELFF
TRBJ2-7 | NA | NA | TRBV6-6 | TGTGCCAGCAGTCCGGGACAAATATACGAGCAGTACTTC | CASSPGQIYEQYF
TRBJ2-2 | NA | NA | TRBV7-2 | TGTGCCAGCAGCCTCGGCGGGCAGGGGTACGGCGGGGAGCTGTTTTTT | CASSLGGQGYGGELFF
TRBJ2-7 | NA | TRBD2 | TRBV6-1 | TGTGCCAGCAGTGGGACTAGCAACTACGAGCAGTACTTC | CASSGTSNYEQYF
TRBJ1-1 | few | NA | TRBV7-2 | TGTGCCAGCAGCTTAGGAGGTTCAGCAAACACTGAAGCTTTCTTT | CASSLGGSANTEAFF
TRBJ1-2 | NA | TRBD1 | TRBV15 | TGTGCCACCAGCAGCGAGACAGGGAATGGCTACACCTTC | CATSSETGNGYTF
TRBJ2-7 | NA | TRBD2 | TRBV18 | TGTGCCAGCTCACCATATGGGACTAGCGGGATTCTGTACTTC | CASSPYGTSGILYF
TRBJ2-5 | NA | NA | TRBV3-1/TRBV3-2 | TGTGCCAGCAGCCAGCGGGAGACCCAGTACTTC | CASSQRETQYF
TRBJ1-2 | NA | NA | TRBV28 | TGTGCCAGCAGTTTGGCAGGGTTTGGCTACACCTTC | CASSLAGFGYTF
TRBJ2-7 | few | NA | TRBV11-2 | TGTGCCAGCAGCCTTCCGGAAGGAGGGAAGCAGTACTTC | CASSLPEGGKQYF
TRBJ2-5 | NA | TRBD2 | TRBV2 | TGTGCCAGCAGTGAAGGAGGACTAGCGGGAGGGGAGACCCAGTACTTC | CASSEGGLAGGETQYF
TRBJ2-7 | NA | NA | TRBV21-1 | TGTGCCAGCAGCAAAGTGGGCGGGGCCTACGAGCAGTACTTC | CASSKVGGAYEQYF
TRBJ2-5 | NA | NA | TRBV6-5 | TGTGCCAGCAGAAACTATGTTTTAGAGACCCAGTACTTC | CASRNYVLETQYF
TRBJ2-1 | NA | NA | TRBV5-4 | TGTGCCAGCAGCTTGGGGGCTCTTATAAGCTCCTACAATGAGCAGTTCTTC | CASSLGALISSYNEQFF
TRBJ2-3 | NA | NA | TRBV20-1 | TGCAGTGCTTTCCTCTACAGTACGCAGTATTTT | CSAFLYSTQYF
TRBJ2-1 | NA | TRBD2 | TRBV5-4 | TGTGCCAGCAGCTTGGTGCGGGAGAGCGGAGATGAGCAGTTCTTC | CASSLVRESGDEQFF
TRBJ2-2 | NA | NA | TRBV27 | TGTGCCAGCAGGAAGTACGAGTCGAACACCGGGGAGCTGTTTTTT | CASRKYESNTGELFF